These 21 T cell receptor beta chains originate from one sample sequenced in a study of vaccination and CD4 T cells after COVID-19. TCRdb reprocessed the PCR reads with MiXCR, giving one entry per CDR3 protein. The data contain 15,000 to 20,000 distinct CDR3 sequences, about 60% of them singletons. This material consisted of CD4+ T cells from blood, taken after SARS-CoV-2 vaccination. These TCRs come from a human donor who had recovered from COVID-19.

J is TRBJ1-2 and V is TRBV2, with D possibly matching TRBD1 (6 bases). V lost 7 bases and J lost 6, with 12 bases in between. CDR3 length: 12 amino acids. Per germline, CDR1 SNHLY and CDR2 FYNNEI. The chain's CDR3 is CASTPGEDGYTF. The CDR3 nucleotides read TGTGCCAGCACTCCAGGGGAGGATGGCTACACCTTC.

This clonotype turned up a few times. The chain recombines TRBV24-1 with TRBJ2-5, with D possibly called TRBD1 or TRBD2 (5 bases each). CDR1 and CDR2 from the germline V gene are KGHDR and SFDVKD. The V and J ends lost 2 bases and 2 bases respectively, with 14 bases between them. The CDR3 totals 16 residues. The CDR3 spells CATSDSGPGPQETQYF. The CDR3 DNA is TGTGCCACCAGTGATTCTGGGCCGGGGCCGCAAGAGACCCAGTACTTC.

The sample holds a few counts of this clonotype. This chain uses TRBV7-2 with TRBJ2-3; 7 bases align to TRBD2. The CDR3 runs 19 residues. With 3 bases clipped from V and 6 bases from J, the junction kept 21 bases outside the gene matches. Germline loops: CDR1 SGHTA, CDR2 FQGNSA. The CDR3: CASSLRGSAGARFRDTQYF. The CDR3 DNA reads as TGTGCCAGCAGCTTGAGGGGTTCCGCGGGAGCAAGATTTAGGGATACGCAGTATTTT.

V is TRBV6-5 and J is TRBJ1-5; 9 positions agree with TRBD1. V was clipped by 0 bases and J by 5 bases; unmatched bases: 8. The CDR3 consists of 17 residues. Germline-derived CDR1 and CDR2 are MNHEY and SVGAGI. This chain's CDR3 is CASSYSKDRGSYQPQHF. The CDR3 DNA is TGTGCCAGCAGTTACTCGAAGGACAGGGGATCTTATCAGCCCCAGCATTTT.

The J gene is TRBJ1-6, the V gene TRBV2; a possible D gene is TRBD1 (5 bases). This CDR3 region has 15 residues. The germline V gene encodes CDR1 SNHLY and CDR2 FYNNEI. Trimming pared 1 base from V and 6 bases from J, leaving 10 bases between. The CDR3: CASSEEPGGNSPLHF. In DNA form, the CDR3 reads TGTGCCAGCAGTGAAGAGCCTGGGGGTAATTCACCCCTCCACTTT.

CDR3 residues: CASSLTYRYGYTF. In DNA, the CDR3 is TGTGCCAGCAGTTTGACCTACAGGTATGGCTACACCTTC. The chain carries TRBV28 and TRBJ1-2; D is possibly TRBD1 (5 bases). V was shortened by 3 bases and J by 5 bases, with 10 bases between the two germline ends. This CDR3 contains 13 residues. CDR1 is MDHEN, CDR2 SYDVKM, per germline.

The chain joins TRBV30 to TRBJ1-1; 7 positions match TRBD1. The J segment lost 3 bases and the V segment lost 8 bases, leaving 9 bases of the junction unmatched. Looked up from germline, CDR1 is GTSNPN and CDR2 is SVGIG (reference sequence). The CDR3 is made up of 13 amino acids. The CDR3 sequence is CAGIQGRYTEAFF. The CDR3 nucleotides are TGTGCCGGAATACAGGGGAGGTACACTGAAGCTTTCTTT.

V and J are TRBV5-4 and TRBJ2-7; 9 bases align to TRBD2. J was trimmed by 4 bases and V by 4 bases; bases with no gene match: 12. The CDR3 totals 16 residues. The germline V gene has CDR1 SGHNT and CDR2 YYREEE (reference sequence). The CDR3 DNA follows: TGTGCCAGCAGCCCCTGGCGGGGTAGCGGGAGTTACGAGCAGTACTTC. The encoded protein is CASSPWRGSGSYEQYF.

V gene TRBV7-3 combines with J gene TRBJ2-2; a weak D match, TRBD1 (6 bases). The CDR3 contains 14 residues. Trimming took off 0 bases at V and 9 bases at J, with 11 bases between the two ends. Germline CDR1 SGHTA, CDR2 FQGTGA. The chain's CDR3 is CASSLTGGSRELFF. The CDR3, as DNA: TGTGCCAGCAGCTTAACAGGGGGTAGCCGGGAGCTGTTTTTT.

The CDR3 coding sequence is TGTGCCAGCAGCTTAGACCCGGACCCATCTATCTACGAGCAGTACTTC. It is translated as CASSLDPDPSIYEQYF. This sequence joins TRBV7-2 and TRBJ2-7; D remains ambiguous. The CDR3 is made up of 16 amino acids. Germline CDR1 is SGHTA and CDR2 is FQGNSA. Trimming left V 1 base short and J 3 bases short, with 16 bases between.

The chain uses TRBV6-5 and TRBJ2-3; TRBD2 might be the D (5 bases). CDR1 and CDR2 from the germline V gene are MNHEY and SVGAGI. Trimming removed 0 bases from V and 1 base from J, with 5 bases in between. This CDR3 spans 14 amino acids. CDR3 coding DNA: TGTGCCAGCAGTTACTCTAGCGGCACAGATACGCAGTATTTT. This translates into CASSYSSGTDTQYF.

CDR3 coding DNA: TGTGCCAGTAGCCCTACTGGGCTAACCTACGAGCAGTACTTC. Translating gives CASSPTGLTYEQYF. The chain couples TRBV19 to TRBJ2-7; D call uncertain. The CDR3 runs 14 residues. The germline V gene encodes CDR1 LNHDA and CDR2 SQIVND (reference sequence). Deletions cut 6 bases from V and 2 bases from J, with 14 bases between.

The chain couples TRBV28 to TRBJ2-7, with 7 bases that match TRBD1. The CDR3 spans 14 residues. V shed 6 bases, J shed 0 bases, and the junction held 5 bases outside the gene matches. Germline V gene data show CDR1 as MDHEN and CDR2 as SYDVKM. In nucleotides, the CDR3 is TGTGCCAGCAGAGAAACAGGGGCCTCCTACGAGCAGTACTTC. Protein product: CASRETGASYEQYF.

The V and J genes are TRBV7-9 and TRBJ2-5; 9 bases map to TRBD1. CDR3 length: 16 residues. After removal of 3 bases from V and 0 bases from J, the junction contained 5 bases not matched to a gene. Per germline, CDR1 SEHNR and CDR2 FQNEAQ (reference sequence). CDR3 DNA sequence: TGTGCCAGCAGCTTTTCGACAGGGGGGTACCAAGAGACCCAGTACTTC. Amino acid sequence: CASSFSTGGYQETQYF.

This clonotype was counted a few times. The chain has TRBV6-2 or TRBV6-3 and TRBJ2-2; 10 bases align to TRBD2. V dropped 6 bases and J dropped 9; count of bases not matched to a gene: 7. This CDR3 spans 14 amino acids. The V gene's germline CDR1 is MNHEY and CDR2 SVGEGT. CDR3 nucleotides: TGTGCCAGCAGCGTACTAGCGGGAAAAAGGGAGCTGTTTTTT. It is translated as CASSVLAGKRELFF.

The chain combines TRBV7-9 with TRBJ1-1; no definite D call. CDR3 length: 14 residues. Trimming cost V 3 bases and J 1 base, with 9 bases left between them. Per the germline V gene, CDR1 is SEHNR and CDR2 is FQNEAQ (reference sequence). The CDR3 region is CASSLGYRNTEAFF. The DNA for the CDR3 is TGTGCCAGCAGCTTGGGGTATCGGAACACTGAAGCTTTCTTT. Based on the CDR3 plus reference TRBV7-9 and TRBJ1-1, the full variable domain is DTGVSQNPRHKITKRGQNVTFRCDPISEHNRLYWYRQTLGQGPEFLTYFQNEAQLEKSRLLSDRFSAERPKGSFSTLEIQRTEQGDSAMYLCASSLGYRNTEAFFGQGTRLTVV.

This rearrangement joins TRBV20-1 to TRBJ2-5; the D is unclear. CDR3 size: 10 residues. V lost 6 bases and J lost 2, with 4 bases in between. From germline, CDR1 is DFQATT and CDR2 SNEGSKA (reference sequence). In nucleotides, the CDR3 is TGCAGTGCAAAGCAAGAGACCCAGTACTTC. It translates to CSAKQETQYF.

V and J are TRBV6-5 and TRBJ2-7, with 8 bases identical to TRBD1. The CDR3 runs to 15 residues. V shed 2 bases, J shed 5 bases, and the junction held 8 bases outside the gene matches. CDR1 and CDR2 from the germline V gene are MNHEY and SVGAGI. CDR3 loop: CASSYTRQGYHEQYF. CDR3 nucleotide sequence: TGTGCCAGCAGTTACACCCGACAGGGGTACCACGAGCAGTACTTC.

This clonotype was detected only a few times. This sequence joins TRBV20-1 and TRBJ2-3; D is unclear. Germline V gene data show CDR1 as DFQATT and CDR2 as SNEGSKA (reference sequence). V was cut by 3 bases and J by 6 bases, with 19 bases left in between. The CDR3 has 15 amino acids. CDR3 amino acids: CSASPSGRLYDTQYF. DNA for the CDR3: TGCAGTGCTAGCCCGAGTGGCCGGTTGTACGATACGCAGTATTTT.

The chain recombines TRBV6-1 with TRBJ1-6, with D possibly matching TRBD1 (5 bases). Trimming took off 1 base at V and 8 bases at J, with 15 bases between the two ends. Germline V CDR1 and CDR2: MNHNS, SASEGT. The CDR3 contains 16 residues. The CDR3 sequence: CASSEDDSWGDSPLHF. The CDR3 bases are TGTGCCAGCAGTGAAGACGACAGCTGGGGGGATTCACCCCTCCACTTT.

This chain links TRBV20-1 with TRBJ2-2, with a weak D call TRBD1 (6 bases). CDR1 is DFQATT and CDR2 is SNEGSKA in the germline V gene (reference sequence). Trimming removed 6 bases at V and 0 bases at J, with 11 bases between. The CDR3 extends over 14 amino acids. CDR3 region: CSAKRDTNTGELFF. In nucleotides, the CDR3 is TGCAGTGCAAAAAGGGACACGAACACCGGGGAGCTGTTTTTT.